This TCR beta chain was documented in a study of T cells in Graves' hyperthyroidism and ophthalmopathy. Researchers amplified the TCR beta CDR3 regions from RNA transcripts. TCR CDR3 regions were first amplified by RT-PCR with HTBI primers. In TCRdb, the multiplex PCR reads were re-called with MiXCR into one record per CDR3 protein. The sample has around 250,000 distinct CDR3 sequences, 15% to 20% seen once. This clonotype has only a few counts. V gave up 6 bases and J gave up 9 bases, with 12 bases separating them. The CDR3 sequence is 12 residues long. Germline CDR1 LNHDA, CDR2 SQIVND (reference sequence).

Sequencing was performed on blood. This chain joins TRBV19 and TRBJ2-1; tentative D call: TRBD2 (5 bases). This clonotype was obtained from a woman aged 18-35 years with Graves' ophthalmopathy. The CDR3 is CASSPTRFEQFF. The CDR3 coding sequence is TGTGCCAGTAGCCCTACTAGATTTGAGCAGTTCTTC.